A selection of T cell receptor beta chains follows, all from one sample in a study of PD-L1 blockade in urothelial cancer. The data were produced by immunoSEQ multiplex PCR, yet TCRdb's version contains in-frame clones alone and is incomplete. The table records approximately 110,000 clones, about 85% of them present only once. Sequences were derived from PBMCs, sampled around atezolizumab (anti-PD-L1) treatment. These receptors originate from a man aged 50-59 years with urothelial cancer. Both conserved end residues are part of each CDR3.

v_call	j_call	cdr3_aa
TRBV28	TRBJ1-4	CASSLPATNEKLFF
TRBV2	TRBJ2-7	CASSEQGVGEQYF
TRBV4-1	TRBJ1-5	CASSQERTGSSIQPQHF
TRBV7-8	TRBJ2-7	CASSTRTVAYEQYF
TRBV27	TRBJ1-4	CASSSAGLGYEKLFF
TRBV2	TRBJ2-7	CARTGVGDYEQYF
TRBV30	TRBJ2-7	CAWSVSSGSYEQYF
TRBV6-5	TRBJ2-5	CASSFNRGRTQYF
TRBV6-1	TRBJ2-3	CASRMGQTSTDTQYF
TRBV19	TRBJ2-6	CASSLSGANVLTF
TRBV7-9	TRBJ2-5	CASSSGLAGGHQETQYF
TRBV30	TRBJ2-3	CAWSIENTQYF
TRBV29-1	TRBJ1-1	CSATKPGDEAFF
TRBV19	TRBJ1-6	CASSEGVGDSPLHF
TRBV28	TRBJ1-5	CASSVPQNPQPQHF
TRBV7-9	TRBJ1-1	CASSSMGGGNTEAFF
TRBV7-6	TRBJ2-2	CASSGRDTGELFF
TRBV18	TRBJ1-1	CASSPPARGNTEAFF
TRBV5-4	TRBJ1-2	CASSLAAAGYGYTF
TRBV19	TRBJ1-6	CASSIDRRTNSPLHF
TRBV4-2	TRBJ1-6	CASSQVGSSYNSPLHF
TRBV7-3	TRBJ1-6	CASSFSYNSPLHF
TRBV6-5	TRBJ2-7	CASSPPGLRSHEQYF
TRBV7-6	TRBJ2-7	CASSLRQNYEQYF
TRBV2	TRBJ1-6	CASSVSASGLHF
TRBV7-2	TRBJ2-1	CASRRTSGKYNEQFF
TRBV19	TRBJ2-2	CASSGTGRRTGELFF
TRBV19	TRBJ2-7	CASSSRHRLAGGNRLSYEQYF
TRBV2	TRBJ1-5	CASSAPGASNQPQHF
TRBV18	TRBJ2-1	CASSLQGSVAYNEQFF
TRBV10-3	TRBJ2-1	CAIHSGRDEQFF
TRBV7-3	TRBJ2-5	CASSSGTQPWRGGETQYF
TRBV7-3	TRBJ2-6	CASSPQSGKSGANVLTF
TRBV5-1	TRBJ1-3	CASSPRQGAGNTIYF
TRBV19	TRBJ2-1	CASSIQRQGLFF
TRBV28	TRBJ1-1	CASSEGQGAGNTEAFF
TRBV5-1	TRBJ2-5	CASSFGLAVQETQYF
TRBV28	TRBJ1-2	CASREGPNYGYTF
TRBV5-4	TRBJ2-1	CASSLASRSYNEQFF
TRBV5-1	TRBJ2-1	CASSLVAVSSYNEQFF
TRBV30	TRBJ2-3	CAWSARATDTQYF
TRBV2	TRBJ1-4	CASSLTGELFF